This T cell receptor (beta chain) was sequenced for a study of blood T cells in healthy people across ages. This clonotype has a count of ten or more. Primers used in a second PCR of roughly 7 to 11 cycles were a sample-barcoded 5' primer and a J-beta primer mix. TCRdb reprocessed the 5' RACE reads with MiXCR, giving one entry per CDR3 protein. Here the sample spans fewer than 900,000 distinct CDR3 sequences, roughly 47% being singletons. The CDR3 is 16 residues long. Looked up from germline, CDR1 is MDHEN and CDR2 is SYDVKM. J lost 2 bases, V lost 6 bases, and 9 bases had no gene match. The chain combines TRBV28 with TRBJ2-1, with 8 bases aligning to TRBD2. Material for sequencing was blood. The TCR originated in a woman aged 55-75 years in good health. CDR3 bases: TGTGCCAGCAGCTTTCGAAGCGGGAGCACCTACAATGAGCAGTTCTTC. Translated: CASSFRSGSTYNEQFF.